What follows is one T cell receptor beta chain and its context. This CDR3 spans 16 amino acids. Germline-derived CDR1 and CDR2 are SGHNT and YENEEA. Deletions cut 3 bases from V and 4 bases from J, with 17 bases between. This sample stems from a study of blood T cell repertoires in COVID-19. Study summary: Acute and convalescent COVID-19 specimens originated in the United States, Italy and Spain.

Assay used: immunoSEQ multiplex PCR; TCRdb lists only in-frame clones, some missing. Of approximately 200,000 clones in the sample, around 80% were seen once. The TCR originated in a woman of 80 years or more with COVID-19, enrolled during active disease. The sequencing sample was made of peripheral blood. This sequence joins TRBV11-3 and TRBJ2-3; tentatively, D is TRBD2 (6 bases). CDR3 sequence (DNA): TGTGCCAGCAGCTTTTTCGGCGGGAATCAGCCAGATACGCAGTATTTT. Its protein product is CASSFFGGNQPDTQYF. Using reference TRBV11-3 and TRBJ2-3 for the parts outside the CDR3, the full variable domain is EAGVVQSPRYKIIEKKQPVAFWCNPISGHNTLYWYLQNLGQGPELLIRYENEEAVDDSQLPKDRFSAERLKGVDSTLKIQPAELGDSAVYLCASSFFGGNQPDTQYFGPGTRLTVL.